One and the same sample provided the 8 T cell receptor beta chains below, sequenced in a study of T-cell memory formation after mild COVID-19. TCRdb re-called the 5' RACE reads with MiXCR, one entry per CDR3 protein. The table shows 400,000 to 450,000 distinct CDR3 sequences, with under 20% occurring only once. The material sequenced was PBMCs or a T cell subset sorted from them (not recorded which). The receptors derive from a man between 18 and 29 years old who had mild COVID-19 (a few samples of this study predate the infection). Cell type and time point are not known.

In its sample, this clonotype was seen many times. V and J are TRBV7-9 and TRBJ1-1; D not certain. Germline V gene sequence: CDR1 SEHNR, CDR2 FQNEAQ (reference sequence). The CDR3 loop spans 13 amino acids. V was trimmed by 5 bases and J by 2 bases, leaving 9 bases between them. CDR3 region: CASSRGTNTEAFF. The CDR3 region has the DNA TGTGCCAGCAGCCGGGGAACCAACACTGAAGCTTTCTTT.

The sample holds a few counts of this clonotype. The V call is TRBV20-1, the J call TRBJ2-4; weak D call: TRBD2 (7 bases). Per germline, CDR1 DFQATT and CDR2 SNEGSKA (reference sequence). The V end was cut by 6 bases, the J end by 8 bases, with 17 bases between. This CDR3 contains 13 residues. Here the CDR3 DNA reads TGCAGTGCCTCGAAGGGGGGGCGTGACATTCAGTACTTC. Encoded protein: CSASKGGRDIQYF.

The J gene is TRBJ2-1, the V gene TRBV4-3; D assignment may be TRBD1 or TRBD2 (5 bases each). Germline CDR1 LGHNA, CDR2 YSLEER. CDR3 length: 17 residues. V shed 4 bases and J shed 7 bases, with 23 bases lying between them. CDR3 DNA sequence: TGCGCCAGCAGCCCTCTCTCCCGGGGCCCTCAAGGGAATGAGCAGTTCTTC. As protein: CASSPLSRGPQGNEQFF.

This chain connects TRBV4-1 to TRBJ2-5; 7 bases are a match to TRBD2. The CDR3 runs to 14 residues. Germline V lookup: CDR1 MGHRA, CDR2 YSYEKL. V gave up 2 bases and J gave up 3 bases; unmatched junction bases: 3. The CDR3 coding sequence is TGCGCCAGCAGCCAACTGGCGGGAGAAGAGACCCAGTACTTC. Encoded protein: CASSQLAGEETQYF.

The chain couples TRBV4-2 to TRBJ1-2; a possible D gene is TRBD1 (6 bases). Germline CDR1 LGHNA, CDR2 YNFKEQ. The CDR3 consists of 17 residues. The V and J ends lost 1 base and 0 bases respectively, with 15 bases between them. The CDR3 spells CASSQGRTDSSNYGYTF. As DNA, the CDR3 is TGTGCCAGCAGCCAAGGCAGGACAGATTCCTCTAACTATGGCTACACCTTC.

This clonotype showed up just a few times. The chain is built from TRBV19 and TRBJ1-6; 8 nucleotides agree with TRBD1. V lost 5 bases and J lost 7; bases outside the gene matches: 7. The CDR3 has 15 amino acids. Germline-derived CDR1 and CDR2 are LNHDA and SQIVND (reference sequence). CDR3 nucleotide sequence: TGTGCCAGTAGTGGAACAGGGGGTCTGAATTCACCCCTCCACTTT. Its translation: CASSGTGGLNSPLHF.

There are a few counts of this clonotype. J is TRBJ2-2 and V is TRBV9; no clear D. Germline CDR1 reads SGDLS; CDR2 reads YYNGEE. V dropped 0 bases and J dropped 5 bases, with 2 bases sitting between them. The CDR3 is 12 amino acids. CDR3 amino acids: CASSVATGELFF. CDR3 coding DNA: TGTGCCAGCAGCGTAGCGACCGGGGAGCTGTTTTTT. The variable domain in full, completed from reference TRBV9 and TRBJ2-2, reads DSGVTQTPKHLITATGQRVTLRCSPRSGDLSVYWYQQSLDQGLQFLIQYYNGEERAKGNILERFSAQQFPDLHSELNLSSLELGDSALYFCASSVATGELFFGEGSRLTVL.

This chain joins TRBV20-1 and TRBJ2-7, with TRBD1 identical over 12 bases. The V gene's germline CDR1 is DFQATT and CDR2 SNEGSKA (reference sequence). J was trimmed by 5 bases and V by 6 bases; bases with no gene match: 5. The CDR3 runs 13 residues. The CDR3 loop is CSALGQGAHEQYF. The CDR3 DNA reads as TGCAGTGCCCTGGGACAGGGGGCTCACGAGCAGTACTTC.